Below are 26 T cell receptor beta chains sequenced from a single sample in a study of T-cell reconstitution after alpha-beta-depleted transplantation in children. The TCRbeta library incorporated unique molecular identifiers. TCRdb processed the PCR reads anew with MiXCR; each CDR3 protein has one entry. This sample has around 450,000 distinct CDR3 sequences, with about 10% found just once. Sequencing used PBMCs, obtained before TCRalphabeta/CD19-depleted stem cell transplant. Receptors were obtained from a child aged 2 to 10 with inherited bone marrow failure, due to receive a stem cell transplant.

This clonotype was seen at least ten times. This chain joins TRBV15 and TRBJ2-7; no reliable D call. The V gene's germline CDR1 is LNHNV and CDR2 YYDKDF (reference sequence). V was pared by 0 bases and J by 6 bases, with 6 bases between. This CDR3 has 12 amino acids. CDR3 DNA sequence: TGTGCCACCAGCAGAGAGATGCGCGAGCAGTACTTC. This sequence encodes CATSREMREQYF.

This clonotype was found many times. Here the CDR3 reads CASSRLMAGRPQETQYF. The CDR3 bases are TGTGCCAGCAGCCGCTTGATGGCGGGCAGACCCCAAGAGACCCAGTACTTC. The genes are TRBV11-2 and TRBJ2-5; D might be TRBD2 (5 bases). From germline, CDR1 is SGHAT and CDR2 FQNNGV. V was cut by 5 bases and J by 1 base, with 20 bases left in between. This CDR3 is 17 amino acids long.

In its sample, this clonotype was seen many times. This chain links TRBV5-1 with TRBJ1-3, with TRBD1 as a possible D gene (6 bases). The CDR3 has 17 amino acids. CDR1 SGHRS and CDR2 YFSETQ come from the germline V gene. V lost 1 base and J 0 bases, leaving 14 bases between the germline ends. The DNA of the CDR3 is TGCGCCAGCAGCTTGTTACCAGGGGCCAGCTCTGGAAACACCATATATTTT. This codes for CASSLLPGASSGNTIYF.

The chain has TRBV6-1 and TRBJ2-7, with 12 nucleotides matching TRBD2. The CDR3 sequence is 17 residues long. V was pared by 8 bases and J by 1 base, with 12 bases of the junction left unmatched. CDR1 and CDR2 from the germline V gene are MNHNS and SASEGT. The CDR3 DNA is TGTGCCAGCGCCAACGGAGCGGGACTAGCGGGTTCCTACGAGCAGTACTTC. Its protein is CASANGAGLAGSYEQYF.

The chain couples TRBV6-6 to TRBJ1-5; D is unresolved. The CDR3 sequence is 14 residues long. Per germline, CDR1 MNHNY and CDR2 SVGAGI (reference sequence). Trimming took 10 bases from V and 0 from J, leaving 13 bases between them. CDR3 in amino acids: CATTSRNSNQPQHF. Written as DNA, the CDR3 is TGTGCCACGACGTCCCGAAATAGCAATCAGCCCCAGCATTTT.

This clonotype was seen only a few times. This chain uses TRBV12-3 or TRBV12-4 with TRBJ2-5, with 8 bases aligning to TRBD2. The length of the CDR3 is 15 residues. The trim removed 5 bases at V and 2 bases at J, leaving 7 bases unmatched. The CDR3 DNA is TGTGCCAGCAGTGGGGCTAGCGGGTCTCAAGAGACCCAGTACTTC. It yields the protein CASSGASGSQETQYF.

This clonotype came up many times. This chain links TRBV4-2 with TRBJ2-3; 10 positions match TRBD1. The CDR3 runs to 17 residues. Germline lookup yields CDR1 LGHNA and CDR2 YNFKEQ. Trimming removed 4 bases from V and 4 bases from J; junction bases left unmatched: 11. In DNA, the CDR3 is TGTGCCAGCAGCCCTCAAGTGGGGACAGGGGTGTCAGATACGCAGTATTTT. This translates into CASSPQVGTGVSDTQYF.

This clonotype was recorded many times. The V gene is TRBV5-1, the J gene TRBJ2-1; 8 bases line up with TRBD2. Germline values: CDR1 SGHRS, CDR2 YFSETQ. The CDR3 covers 15 residues. Losses at the gene ends were 1 base for V and 5 bases for J; bases not matched to a gene: 5. The CDR3 sequence: CASSLQAGVNNEQFF. The CDR3 region has the DNA TGCGCCAGCAGCTTGCAAGCGGGAGTTAACAATGAGCAGTTCTTC.

This clonotype was seen many times. The chain joins TRBV29-1 to TRBJ2-2; TRBD2 agrees at 7 bases. CDR1 and CDR2 (germline): SQVTM, ANQGSEA. V lost 0 bases to trimming and J lost 4 bases; unmatched junction nucleotides: 2. CDR3 length: 14 residues. As DNA, the CDR3 is TGCAGCGTTGAAGATGGGAGGGGCACCGGGGAGCTGTTTTTT. It translates to CSVEDGRGTGELFF.

This clonotype was detected many times. The V and J genes are TRBV29-1 and TRBJ1-2; D remains unclear. V shed 4 bases and J shed 0 bases, with 3 bases lying between them. CDR3 length: 11 residues. Germline CDR1 SQVTM, CDR2 ANQGSEA. Here the CDR3 reads CSVVSNYGYTF. The CDR3 region has the DNA TGCAGCGTTGTTTCTAACTATGGCTACACCTTC.

In its sample, this clonotype was seen many times. The genes are TRBV11-2 and TRBJ2-1; either TRBD1 or TRBD2 may supply D (5 bases each). The V end lost 4 bases, the J end lost 4 bases, and 14 bases lay between the germline ends. The CDR3 is 15 amino acids. From germline, CDR1 is SGHAT and CDR2 FQNNGV. The chain's CDR3 is CASSSPGTPYNEQFF. For the CDR3, the DNA is TGTGCCAGCAGCTCTCCCGGGACCCCGTACAATGAGCAGTTCTTC. Based on the CDR3 plus reference TRBV11-2 and TRBJ2-1, the full variable domain is EAGVAQSPRYKIIEKRQSVAFWCNPISGHATLYWYQQILGQGPKLLIQFQNNGVVDDSQLPKDRFSAERLKGVDSTLKIQPAKLEDSAVYLCASSSPGTPYNEQFFGPGTRLTVL.

This clonotype was recorded many times. V and J are TRBV5-1 and TRBJ2-1; D is possibly TRBD2 (6 bases). CDR1 and CDR2 (germline): SGHRS, YFSETQ. The CDR3 covers 17 residues. The V end lost 1 base, the J end lost 0 bases, and 14 bases lay between the germline ends. The CDR3 DNA follows: TGCGCCAGCAGCTTGAGGGTCGACGGGAGCTCCTACAATGAGCAGTTCTTC. Translated, it gives CASSLRVDGSSYNEQFF.

In its sample, this clonotype was seen many times. V is TRBV14 and J is TRBJ2-2, with TRBD2 matching over 10 bases. The CDR3 has 17 residues. CDR1 SGHDN and CDR2 FVKESK come from the germline V gene. V was pared by 4 bases and J by 1 base, with 6 bases of the junction left unmatched. The CDR3 DNA reads as TGTGCCAGCAGCCCCTGGAGGACTAGCGGGAACACCGGGGAGCTGTTTTTT. Translating it yields CASSPWRTSGNTGELFF.

This clonotype was counted ten times or more. The chain links TRBV5-1 to TRBJ2-1; 8 bases map to TRBD2. The CDR3 runs 16 residues. J gave up 4 bases and V 0 bases, and 6 bases lay outside the gene matches. Germline lookup yields CDR1 SGHRS and CDR2 YFSETQ. CDR3 region: CASSLVVREGYNEQFF. Written as DNA, the CDR3 is TGCGCCAGCAGCTTGGTGGTTCGGGAGGGTTACAATGAGCAGTTCTTC.

A note on this clonotype: Lacking the conserved final phenylalanine or tryptophan, this CDR3 likely reflects a read error. The chain has TRBV29-1 and TRBJ1-6; 9 positions match TRBD1. From germline, CDR1 is SQVTM and CDR2 ANQGSEA. V lost 7 bases to trimming and J lost 9 bases; unmatched junction nucleotides: 4. This CDR3 has 12 residues. The CDR3 sequence is CSAGTGSSPLHS. As DNA, the CDR3 is TGCAGCGCCGGGACAGGGTCTTCACCCCTCCACTCT.

This clonotype came up many times. This chain links TRBV10-3 with TRBJ2-3; D is unresolved. The CDR3 runs 13 residues. Between the trimmed V and J ends, which lost 3 bases and 4 bases, there was a span of 8 bases. CDR1 and CDR2 from the germline V gene are ENHRY and SYGVKD. The CDR3 region has the DNA TGTGCCATCAGTGAATCCGCGGCAGATACGCAGTATTTT. Protein: CAISESAADTQYF.

This clonotype showed up many times. The chain carries TRBV5-1 and TRBJ2-1, with 13 bases that match TRBD2. This CDR3 spans 15 amino acids. J was trimmed by 8 bases and V by 4 bases; bases with no gene match: 6. Germline CDR1 and CDR2: SGHRS and YFSETQ. The CDR3 coding sequence is TGCGCCAGCAGCCCTTGGACTAGCGGGGGCGATGAGCAGTTCTTC. Translating it yields CASSPWTSGGDEQFF.

This clonotype has ten or more counts. A read error may account for a junction end that differs from germline. CDR3 amino acids: CASSFGDEQFF. In DNA form, the CDR3 reads TGCGCCAGCAGTTTCGGCGATGAGCAGTTCTTC. This chain connects TRBV27 to TRBJ2-1, with no clear D. The CDR3 has 11 amino acids. In germline, CDR1 is MNHEY, CDR2 SMNVEV (reference sequence).

This clonotype was counted at least ten times. The chain uses TRBV6-5 and TRBJ2-3, with D possibly TRBD2 on 6 matching bases. Trimming left V 1 base short and J 2 bases short, with 10 bases between. Germline CDR1 and CDR2: MNHEY and SVGAGI. The CDR3 is 15 amino acids. In DNA form, the CDR3 reads TGTGCCAGCAGTTACTTTGCGGGAACCACAGATACGCAGTATTTT. The encoded protein is CASSYFAGTTDTQYF.

There are many counts of this clonotype. V and J are TRBV11-2 and TRBJ2-1; D remains unclear. The CDR3 is made up of 14 amino acids. CDR1 is SGHAT and CDR2 is FQNNGV in the germline V gene. Trimming removed 5 bases from V and 7 bases from J, with 15 bases in between. The CDR3 reads CASSPGPTDNEQFF. The CDR3 DNA is TGTGCCAGCAGCCCGGGTCCAACTGATAATGAGCAGTTCTTC.

This clonotype has a count of ten or more. V gene TRBV3-1 combines with J gene TRBJ1-2, with a tentative D call TRBD1 (6 bases). The germline gives CDR1 LGHDT, CDR2 YNNKEL (reference sequence). V lost 1 base and J lost 7, with 7 bases in between. The CDR3 totals 12 residues. The CDR3 DNA follows: TGTGCCAGCAGCCAAGCGGACAGTGGCTACACCTTC. Its translation is CASSQADSGYTF. The full variable domain, its missing parts supplied by reference TRBV3-1 and TRBJ1-2, is DTAVSQTPKYLVTQMGNDKSIKCEQNLGHDTMYWYKQDSKKFLKIMFSYNNKELIINETVPNRFSPKSPDKAHLNLHINSLELGDSAVYFCASSQADSGYTFGSGTRLTVV.

This clonotype has only a few counts. This rearrangement joins TRBV7-2 to TRBJ2-5, with D perhaps given as TRBD1 or TRBD2 (5 bases each). The CDR3 length is 16 residues. V was cut by 4 bases and J by 1 base, with 16 bases left in between. Germline lookup yields CDR1 SGHTA and CDR2 FQGNSA. CDR3 coding DNA: TGTGCCAGCAGCTATGGCTGGGGGTTAGTCCAAGAGACCCAGTACTTC. Translation: CASSYGWGLVQETQYF.

This chain uses TRBV19 with TRBJ2-1; 9 bases align to TRBD2. There are 14 residues in the CDR3. Germline trimming cut 5 bases from V and 6 bases from J; bases unmatched to any gene: 5. CDR1 LNHDA and CDR2 SQIVND come from the germline V gene (reference sequence). The CDR3: CASSLAGNSNEQFF. The DNA of the CDR3 is TGTGCCAGTAGTCTAGCGGGGAACTCCAATGAGCAGTTCTTC.

This clonotype was counted many times. V usage is TRBV4-3 and J usage is TRBJ1-4; D gene uncertain. The V end was cut by 0 bases, the J end by 5 bases, with 10 bases between. From germline, CDR1 is LGHNA and CDR2 YSLEER. The CDR3 is 15 residues long. The CDR3 reads CASSQDGPVNEKLFF. The CDR3 region has the DNA TGCGCCAGCAGCCAAGATGGGCCAGTGAATGAAAAACTGTTTTTT.

This clonotype was observed many times. V is TRBV7-2 and J is TRBJ1-5; weak D call: TRBD1 (5 bases). The V gene's germline CDR1 is SGHTA and CDR2 FQGNSA. The V end lost 5 bases, the J end lost 4 bases, and 12 bases lay between the germline ends. This CDR3 region has 14 residues. CDR3 DNA: TGTGCCAGCAGCCCCCGGGGCGTAAATCAGCCCCAGCATTTT. It yields the protein CASSPRGVNQPQHF.

This clonotype was found a few times. V is TRBV29-1 and J is TRBJ1-2; TRBD1 is a possible D gene (5 bases). The CDR3 spans 12 residues. CDR1 and CDR2 from the germline V gene are SQVTM and ANQGSEA. V was shortened by 1 base and J by 8 bases, with 11 bases between the two germline ends. The CDR3 nucleotides read TGCAGCGTTGAAGCGGGGGGTCGGGGCTACACCTTC. Its protein is CSVEAGGRGYTF.